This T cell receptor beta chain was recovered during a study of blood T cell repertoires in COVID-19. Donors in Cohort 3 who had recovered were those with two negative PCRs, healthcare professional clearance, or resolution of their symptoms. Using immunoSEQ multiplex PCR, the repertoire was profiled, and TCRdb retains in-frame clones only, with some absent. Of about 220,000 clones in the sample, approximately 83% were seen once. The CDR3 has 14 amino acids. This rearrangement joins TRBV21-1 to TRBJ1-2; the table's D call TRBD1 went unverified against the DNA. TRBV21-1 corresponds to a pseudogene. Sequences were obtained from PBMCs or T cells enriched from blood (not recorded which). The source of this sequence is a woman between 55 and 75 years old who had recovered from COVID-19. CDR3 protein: CASSKGGQGNGYTF. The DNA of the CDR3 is TGTGCCAGCAGCAAAGGTGGACAGGGGAATGGCTACACCTTC.